Listed here are 26 T cell receptor beta chains from one sample, sequenced in a study of cytomegalovirus exposure and HLA in healthy donors. Both 60 Vbeta primers and 13 Jbeta primers went into the PCR. The assay was immunoSEQ multiplex PCR, and TCRdb's table has in-frame clones only and misses some. The table shows under 150,000 clones, with approximately 61% occurring only once. Input material: PBMCs. Source of these receptors: a man aged 30 to 39 in good health and CMV-seropositive.

V usage is TRBV5-6 and J usage is TRBJ1-1; unclear D gene. V lost 2 bases to trimming and J lost 4 bases, with 12 bases between them. CDR3 length: 14 amino acids. Germline V gene sequence: CDR1 SGHDT, CDR2 YYEEEE. CDR3 residues: CASSFGGELTEAFF. DNA for the CDR3: TGTGCCAGCAGCTTCGGAGGCGAGCTCACTGAAGCTTTCTTT.

Worth noting for this clone: The same CDR3 is also encoded by other DNA sequences in this sample. The rearrangement joins TRBV18 to TRBJ1-1; a weak D match, TRBD1 (5 bases). The V and J ends lost 3 bases and 0 bases respectively, with 5 bases between them. Germline values: CDR1 KGHSH, CDR2 LQKENI. The CDR3 contains 13 residues. For the CDR3, the DNA is TGTGCCAGCTCACCGGACATGAACACTGAAGCTTTCTTT. Translated: CASSPDMNTEAFF.

This sequence joins TRBV5-1 and TRBJ2-3, with 14 nucleotides matching TRBD2. J lost 2 bases, V lost 3 bases, and 2 bases had no gene match. Germline V gene data show CDR1 as SGHRS and CDR2 as YFSETQ. This CDR3 region has 16 residues. This CDR3 reads CASSWGLAGVTDTQYF. The DNA of the CDR3 is TGCGCCAGCAGCTGGGGACTAGCGGGAGTCACAGATACGCAGTATTTT.

V usage is TRBV28 and J usage is TRBJ2-3; TRBD2 matches at 7 bases. V was clipped by 5 bases and J by 6 bases; unmatched bases: 11. CDR1 is MDHEN and CDR2 is SYDVKM in the germline V gene. The CDR3 loop spans 15 amino acids. The CDR3 is CASSLSGSSSDTQYF. CDR3 in DNA: TGTGCCAGCAGTCTTAGCGGGTCGAGCTCCGATACGCAGTATTTT.

The chain recombines TRBV6-6 with TRBJ1-5; 8 bases match TRBD1. This CDR3 is 15 amino acids long. V lost 2 bases to trimming and J lost 5 bases; unmatched junction nucleotides: 5. The germline V gene encodes CDR1 MNHNY and CDR2 SVGAGI (reference sequence). CDR3 protein: CASSYITGGDQPQHF. In DNA form, the CDR3 reads TGTGCCAGCAGTTACATAACAGGGGGGGATCAGCCCCAGCATTTT.

This clone showed up just a few times. CDR3 loop: CASNREQRETQYF. CDR3 nucleotide sequence: TGCGCCAGCAATCGGGAGCAGCGGGAGACCCAGTACTTC. The J gene is TRBJ2-5, the V gene TRBV5-1, with D possibly matching TRBD2 (6 bases). This CDR3 region has 13 residues. Trimming cost V 6 bases and J 5 bases, with 14 bases left between them. The V gene's germline CDR1 is SGHRS and CDR2 YFSETQ.

About this clone itself: The junction and the germline gene differ at one end; a read error may be behind it. The chain uses TRBV5-3 and TRBJ1-1, with D possibly being TRBD1 (6 bases). TRBV5-3 is filed as an ORF, its function uncertain. The CDR3 loop spans 15 amino acids. The CDR3 DNA sequence: TGTGCCAGCAGCTTAGACAGGTTGTTTCGCACTGAAGCTTTCTTT. It yields the protein CASSLDRLFRTEAFF.

CDR3 amino acids: CASSSLWGENEQFF. The CDR3, as DNA: TGTGCCAGCAGCTCGCTTTGGGGCGAGAATGAGCAGTTCTTC. J is TRBJ2-1 and V is TRBV5-6; a weak D match, TRBD1 (5 bases). The V gene lost 3 bases and the J gene lost 7 bases, with 14 bases spanning the gap. This CDR3 has 14 amino acids. The germline gives CDR1 SGHDT, CDR2 YYEEEE.

V is TRBV6-5 and J is TRBJ2-3; D uncertain. Per germline, CDR1 MNHEY and CDR2 SVGAGI. The ends were cut back, 4 bases at V and 3 bases at J, with 5 bases in the middle. This CDR3 region has 12 residues. The CDR3 DNA follows: TGTGCCAGCAGTTCTATGACAGATACGCAGTATTTT. Translating it yields CASSSMTDTQYF.

The DNA for the CDR3 is TGTGCCAGCAGCTCCCCGGACAGGGGTAACTACGAGCAGTACTTC. Translated, it gives CASSSPDRGNYEQYF. The V call is TRBV7-9, the J call TRBJ2-5; 9 bases match TRBD1. The assigned J gene may be wrong: the sequence end matches TRBJ2-7 better. The CDR3 is 15 amino acids. The germline gives CDR1 SEHNR, CDR2 FQNEAQ (reference sequence).

This CDR3 reads CASSFISAGGANVLTF. CDR3 DNA: TGCGCCAGCAGCTTTATTTCCGCCGGTGGGGCCAACGTCCTGACTTTC. V is TRBV5-1 and J is TRBJ2-6; the D is unclear. CDR1 SGHRS and CDR2 YFSETQ come from the germline V gene. V was trimmed by 2 bases and J by 3 bases, leaving 12 bases between them. This CDR3 is built from 16 residues.

The chain employs TRBV30 and TRBJ1-2, with TRBD1 matching 7 bases. From germline, CDR1 is GTSNPN and CDR2 SVGIG (reference sequence). The CDR3 extends over 15 amino acids. V was pared by 0 bases and J by 8 bases, with 12 bases of the junction left unmatched. The CDR3 protein is CAWSVRGTAAMGYTF. CDR3 DNA sequence: TGTGCCTGGAGTGTACGCGGGACAGCAGCTATGGGCTACACCTTC.

This clone came up a few times. This sample includes further DNA sequences coding for the same CDR3. The chain has TRBV19 and TRBJ2-7, with D possibly being TRBD2 (6 bases). Trimming removed 3 bases from V and 6 bases from J, with 6 bases in between. This CDR3 has 11 residues. Germline loops: CDR1 LNHDA, CDR2 SQIVND (reference sequence). CDR3 amino acids: CASSIGGEQYF. The CDR3 DNA is TGTGCCAGTAGTATCGGGGGCGAGCAGTACTTC. Full variable domain (remainder filled in from reference TRBV19 and TRBJ2-7): DGGITQSPKYLFRKEGQNVTLSCEQNLNHDAMYWYRQDPGQGLRLIYYSQIVNDFQKGDIAEGYSVSREKKESFPLTVTSAQKNPTAFYLCASSIGGEQYFGPGTRLTVT.

V usage is TRBV7-6 and J usage is TRBJ2-7; D remains unclear. CDR3 length: 14 residues. V lost 4 bases to trimming and J lost 5 bases, with 15 bases between them. Germline CDR1 reads SGHVS; CDR2 reads FNYEAQ. The CDR3 bases are TGTGCCAGCAGCTCTGTTTGGAGCCGCCACGAGCAGTACTTC. Translation gives CASSSVWSRHEQYF.

The chain couples TRBV7-2 to TRBJ2-2, with a tentative D call TRBD2 (6 bases). V was pared by 2 bases and J by 4 bases, with 11 bases between. The CDR3 is made up of 15 amino acids. CDR1 is SGHTA and CDR2 is FQGNSA in the germline V gene. This CDR3 reads CASSLKRESTGELFF. The CDR3 DNA reads as TGTGCCAGCAGCTTAAAACGGGAGTCCACCGGGGAGCTGTTTTTT.

The genes are TRBV9 and TRBJ2-1; TRBD2 agrees at 9 bases. CDR3 length: 18 amino acids. V dropped 3 bases and J dropped 4; count of bases not matched to a gene: 14. From germline, CDR1 is SGDLS and CDR2 YYNGEE. The CDR3 protein is CASSEGVRASGMYNEQFF. Here the CDR3 DNA reads TGTGCCAGCAGCGAGGGGGTCAGGGCTAGCGGGATGTACAATGAGCAGTTCTTC.

This clone was counted only a few times. This rearrangement joins TRBV27 to TRBJ1-2, with D perhaps TRBD1 (6 bases). The CDR3 consists of 13 residues. Germline CDR1 MNHEY, CDR2 SMNVEV (reference sequence). Trimming stripped 3 bases from V and 8 bases from J, with 13 bases between. The CDR3 reads CASSFQGFNGYTF. The CDR3 region has the DNA TGTGCCAGCAGTTTTCAGGGGTTTAACGGCTACACCTTC.

This rearrangement joins TRBV28 to TRBJ2-7; 8 nucleotides agree with TRBD1. Trimming cost V 6 bases and J 5 bases; bases outside gene matches: 12. The CDR3 contains 15 residues. Germline V gene data show CDR1 as MDHEN and CDR2 as SYDVKM. CDR3 sequence reads: CASSPSRDRLNEQYF. In DNA, the CDR3 is TGTGCCAGCAGCCCCAGCCGGGACAGGCTCAACGAGCAGTACTTC. Combining the CDR3 with reference TRBV28 and TRBJ2-7 gives the whole variable domain DVKVTQSSRYLVKRTGEKVFLECVQDMDHENMFWYRQDPGLGLRLIYFSYDVKMKEKGDIPEGYSVSREKKERFSLILESASTNQTSMYLCASSPSRDRLNEQYFGPGTRLTVT.

The V gene is TRBV11-2, the J gene TRBJ2-7; D gene ambiguous. The germline V gene has CDR1 SGHAT and CDR2 FQNNGV. Trimming pared 4 bases from V and 0 bases from J, leaving 4 bases between. The CDR3 consists of 12 residues. This chain's CDR3 is CASSWSSYEQYF. CDR3 nucleotide sequence: TGTGCCAGCAGCTGGAGCTCCTACGAGCAGTACTTC. Variable domain in full (rest from reference TRBV11-2 and TRBJ2-7): EAGVAQSPRYKIIEKRQSVAFWCNPISGHATLYWYQQILGQGPKLLIQFQNNGVVDDSQLPKDRFSAERLKGVDSTLKIQPAKLEDSAVYLCASSWSSYEQYFGPGTRLTVT.

For this clone: A read error is likely, as this CDR3 ends without the conserved phenylalanine or tryptophan. The chain joins TRBV7-9 to TRBJ1-2; TRBD1 might be the D (6 bases). V gave up 5 bases and J gave up 6 bases, with 10 bases separating them. The CDR3 extends over 12 amino acids. The V gene's germline CDR1 is SEHNR and CDR2 FQNEAQ (reference sequence). CDR3 sequence reads: CASSRQVDGYTL. Written as DNA, the CDR3 is TGTGCCAGCAGCAGACAGGTGGATGGCTACACCCTC.

The sample holds a few counts of this clone. V and J are TRBV2 and TRBJ1-1; D is perhaps TRBD1 (5 bases). Germline CDR1 is SNHLY and CDR2 is FYNNEI. The CDR3 has 14 amino acids. Trimming pared 6 bases from V and 1 base from J, leaving 12 bases between. The CDR3 reads CASRTTVQNTEAFF. As DNA, the CDR3 is TGTGCCAGCAGAACGACAGTCCAGAACACTGAAGCTTTCTTT.

This sequence joins TRBV2 and TRBJ2-7; TRBD2 matches at 10 bases. V shed 8 bases, J shed 3 bases, and the junction held 10 bases outside the gene matches. CDR1 and CDR2 from the germline V gene are SNHLY and FYNNEI. This CDR3 is built from 15 residues. Written as DNA, the CDR3 is TGTGCCAGCTTTCTAAGGGCTAGCGGGGGCTACGAGCAGTACTTC. It yields the protein CASFLRASGGYEQYF.

J is TRBJ1-2 and V is TRBV18; TRBD1 matches 11 bases. Germline V CDR1 and CDR2: KGHSH, LQKENI. Losses at the gene ends were 5 bases for V and 8 bases for J; bases not matched to a gene: 7. CDR3 length: 14 residues. CDR3: CASSSGQGARGYTF. The CDR3 coding sequence is TGTGCCAGCTCATCCGGACAGGGGGCGCGAGGCTACACCTTC.

This rearrangement joins TRBV6-5 to TRBJ2-2, with D possibly TRBD2 on 7 matching bases. The CDR3 covers 15 residues. Germline CDR1 and CDR2: MNHEY and SVGAGI. V shed 2 bases and J shed 5 bases, with 12 bases lying between them. The CDR3 protein is CASSYGGAGTGELFF. Written as DNA, the CDR3 is TGTGCCAGCAGTTACGGGGGGGCCGGGACCGGGGAGCTGTTTTTT.

V gene TRBV5-4 combines with J gene TRBJ2-1; D is perhaps TRBD2 (6 bases). The length of the CDR3 is 14 residues. The V gene lost 4 bases and the J gene lost 2 bases, with 10 bases spanning the gap. The V gene's germline CDR1 is SGHNT and CDR2 YYREEE (reference sequence). CDR3 DNA sequence: TGTGCCAGCAGCCCGGGGGAAACCTACAATGAGCAGTTCTTC. Its translation: CASSPGETYNEQFF.

This clone occurred once. This chain joins TRBV27 and TRBJ2-7; 9 bases map to TRBD1. This CDR3 contains 16 residues. Germline CDR1 and CDR2: MNHEY and SMNVEV (reference sequence). J was trimmed by 1 base and V by 8 bases; bases with no gene match: 12. DNA for the CDR3: TGTGCCAGCCGGACCGTCGGGGGGACAGGGTCCTACGAGCAGTACTTC. It yields the protein CASRTVGGTGSYEQYF.